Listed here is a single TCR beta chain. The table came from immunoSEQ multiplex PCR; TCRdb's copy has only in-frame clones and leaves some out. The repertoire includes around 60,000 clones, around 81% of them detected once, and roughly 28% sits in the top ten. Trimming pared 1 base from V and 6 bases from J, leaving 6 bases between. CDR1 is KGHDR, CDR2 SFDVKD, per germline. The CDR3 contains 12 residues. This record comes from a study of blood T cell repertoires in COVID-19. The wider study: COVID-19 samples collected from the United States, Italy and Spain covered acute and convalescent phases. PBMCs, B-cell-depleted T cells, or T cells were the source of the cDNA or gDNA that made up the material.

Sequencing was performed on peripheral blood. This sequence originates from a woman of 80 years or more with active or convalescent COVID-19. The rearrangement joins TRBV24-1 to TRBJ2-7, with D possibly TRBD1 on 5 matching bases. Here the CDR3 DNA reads TGTGCCACCAGTGATTTTAGGGGCGAGCAGTACTTC. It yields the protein CATSDFRGEQYF.